The clone carrying this TCR beta chain appeared a few times. The data were taken from a study of shared T cell receptors in the human thymus. The CDR3 loop spans 14 amino acids. Germline CDR1 and CDR2: SGHVS and FNYEAQ. V shed 5 bases and J shed 0 bases, with 11 bases lying between them. Profiling relied on immunoSEQ multiplex PCR, and the TCRdb table lists in-frame clones only, not all of them. The top ten hold about 0.02% of the sample, which has some 400,000 clones, 95% seen once. This clonotype originated in a human donor. The chain carries TRBV7-6 and TRBJ2-7; D not certain. The material sequenced was thymocytes. This CDR3 reads CASSPTWSSYEQYF. CDR3 coding DNA: TGTGCCAGCAGCCCGACTTGGAGCTCCTACGAGCAGTACTTC.